These 2 T cell receptor beta chains came from one sample sequenced in a study of T cells in Graves' hyperthyroidism and ophthalmopathy. TCR beta CDR3 region amplification was performed from RNA transcripts. First-round RT-PCR of the TCR CDR3 relied on the HTBI primer set. Each CDR3 protein gets one entry after TCRdb re-called the multiplex PCR reads with MiXCR. The repertoire holds approximately 510,000 distinct CDR3 sequences, 35% to 50% seen once, with about 43% in the top ten. Sequencing was done on a sample of peripheral blood or thyroid tissue (not recorded which). These receptors were obtained from an adult woman with Graves' disease, either hyperthyroidism or ophthalmopathy (not recorded which).

This rearrangement joins TRBV9 to TRBJ1-2; no reliable D call. There are 14 residues in the CDR3. The germline gives CDR1 SGDLS, CDR2 YYNGEE. V was pared by 4 bases and J by 4 bases, with 14 bases between. The CDR3 loop is CASSPQEVAYGYTF. As DNA, the CDR3 is TGTGCCAGCAGCCCTCAGGAGGTGGCCTATGGCTACACCTTC.

This rearrangement joins TRBV20-1 to TRBJ2-2; TRBD1 matches at 9 bases. CDR3 length equals 12 residues. Germline assignment: CDR1 DFQATT and CDR2 SNEGSKA (reference sequence). The ends lost 6 bases at V and 12 bases at J; junction bases unmatched: 8. CDR3 loop: CSATQGAGQLFF. CDR3 nucleotide sequence: TGCAGTGCGACACAGGGGGCAGGGCAGCTGTTTTTT.